Listed below are T cell receptor beta chains from one sample, sequenced in a study of Ad26.COV2.S vaccination and SARS-CoV-2 variants. Using immunoSEQ multiplex PCR, the repertoire was profiled, and TCRdb retains in-frame clones only, with some absent. The profile shows about 280,000 clones, around 87% of them singletons. Sequenced material: peripheral blood, taken in a trial of Ad26.COV2.S vaccine versus placebo. These receptors originate from a person between 18 and 65 years old who received the Ad26.COV2.S COVID-19 vaccine or a placebo. Both conserved end residues are part of each CDR3. A D gene is named only where the DNA matches it firmly. The size field is filled for only some rows; it gives once, few, many or a size class.

d_gene,abundance,v_gene,j_gene,CDR3nt,CDR3aa
-,-,TRBV7-2,TRBJ2-3,TGTGCCAGCAGCTTAGTTGGGTGGGGGGAAACGCAGTATTTT,CASSLVGWGETQYF
TRBD1,-,TRBV28,TRBJ2-1,TGTGCCAGCAGCCAGGGGGAAAGCTCCTACAATGAGCAGTTCTTC,CASSQGESSYNEQFF
-,-,TRBV6-2/TRBV6-3,TRBJ2-7,TGTGCCAGCAGTTACGGTGGGGCGAGATCCTACGAGCAGTACTTC,CASSYGGARSYEQYF
-,once,TRBV12-3/TRBV12-4,TRBJ1-1,TGTGCCAGCAGCTTCGCGAACACTGAAGCTTTCTTT,CASSFANTEAFF
-,-,TRBV12-3/TRBV12-4,TRBJ2-1,TGTGCCAGCAGCCCGACATGGGGTGAGCAGTTCTTC,CASSPTWGEQFF
-,few,TRBV12-3/TRBV12-4,TRBJ1-5,TGTGCCAGCAGTCCCCCGGGGGGCGCCCAGCATTTT,CASSPPGGAQHF
TRBD2,-,TRBV10-1,TRBJ2-5,TGCGCCAGCAGTACCGGGACTAGCGGGAGAGAGACCCAGTACTTC,CASSTGTSGRETQYF
-,-,TRBV2,TRBJ1-2,TGTGCCAGCAGTGACGGGGTTCATGGCTACACCTTC,CASSDGVHGYTF
-,once,TRBV4-3,TRBJ1-5,TGCGCCAGCAGCCACATTTACCGGGACGGATTCGGGTATAGCAATCAGCCCCAGCATTTT,CASSHIYRDGFGYSNQPQHF
TRBD1,-,TRBV7-2,TRBJ2-5,TGTGCCAGCAGCCCCCGGACAGGGATGGAGACCCAGTACTTC,CASSPRTGMETQYF
-,-,TRBV27,TRBJ1-2,TGTGCCAGCAGTCCCGGGGGGCGACCTAACTATGGCTACACCTTC,CASSPGGRPNYGYTF
-,-,TRBV21-1,TRBJ2-7,TGTGCCAGCAGCAAAAAGGACTGGGGGGCAGCGCCCACGCCCTACGAGCAGTACTTC,CASSKKDWGAAPTPYEQYF
TRBD2,-,TRBV3-1/TRBV3-2,TRBJ2-5,TGTGCCAGCAGCAGAGCGGGGGTCCAAGAGACCCAGTACTTC,CASSRAGVQETQYF
-,-,TRBV7-8,TRBJ1-1,TGTGCCAGCAGCCCCGTCGAGGGGCGAAGAAACACTGAAGCTTTCTTT,CASSPVEGRRNTEAFF
TRBD2,-,TRBV19,TRBJ2-7,TGTGCCAGTAGTAGCGGGAGACTCTACGAGCAGTACTTC,CASSSGRLYEQYF
-,-,TRBV29-1,TRBJ1-1,TGCAGCGTTCGCGGAGGACCCGAATTGTCTTTCTTT,CSVRGGPELSFF
-,-,TRBV5-6,TRBJ1-2,TGTGCCAGCAGTTCACAGAATATCTATGGCTACACCTTC,CASSSQNIYGYTF
-,-,TRBV19,TRBJ1-4,TGTGCCAGTAGTATAGATCCCCTCCCCGTGGGGAAGGAAAAACTGTTTTTT,CASSIDPLPVGKEKLFF
-,-,TRBV6-1,TRBJ1-1,TGTGCCAGCAGTGAAGCTTGGTGGAACACTGAAGCTTTCTTT,CASSEAWWNTEAFF
-,-,TRBV10-3,TRBJ1-4,TGTGCCATCAGCAACAACAGGGCGCCCAATGAAAAACTGTTTTTT,CAISNNRAPNEKLFF
-,-,TRBV7-5,TRBJ2-5,TGTGTCAGAAGCTCCCTGGGAGAGACCCAGTACTTC,CVRSSLGETQYF
-,-,TRBV6-5,TRBJ2-1,TGTGCCAGCAGTCGGGACATCTACAATGAGCAGTTCTTC,CASSRDIYNEQFF
-,-,TRBV30,TRBJ1-2,TGTGCCTGGAGTGTCCCGCCGAATGGCTACACCTTC,CAWSVPPNGYTF
TRBD1,-,TRBV2,TRBJ1-3,TGTGCCAGCAGCGGACAGGGGGCTGGAAACACCATATATTTT,CASSGQGAGNTIYF
-,few,TRBV5-6,TRBJ1-5,TGTGCCAGCAGCTTGTTAGATCAGCCCCAGCATTTT,CASSLLDQPQHF
TRBD1,-,TRBV27,TRBJ2-7,TGTGCCAGCAGTTTATCGGTGGGACAGACAACCTACGAGCAGTACTTC,CASSLSVGQTTYEQYF
-,-,TRBV4-2,TRBJ2-7,TGTGCCAGCAGCCAAGAGACCGGACTAAACTCCCGAGGGCAGTACTTC,CASSQETGLNSRGQYF
-,-,TRBV6-4,TRBJ2-2,TGTGCCAGCAGTGTGGGCGCGAACACCGGGGAGCTGTTTTTT,CASSVGANTGELFF
-,-,TRBV7-2,TRBJ1-5,TGTGCCAGCAGCCGGGGGGGCGGGGGTGGCAATCAGCCCCAGCATTTT,CASSRGGGGGNQPQHF
-,-,TRBV30,TRBJ2-7,TGTGCCGTCGGCGGGGGCCACGAGCAGTACTTC,CAVGGGHEQYF
TRBD2,-,TRBV5-5,TRBJ2-1,TGTGCCAGCAGCTTGGCTAGCGGAGTCTACAATGAGCAGTTCTTC,CASSLASGVYNEQFF